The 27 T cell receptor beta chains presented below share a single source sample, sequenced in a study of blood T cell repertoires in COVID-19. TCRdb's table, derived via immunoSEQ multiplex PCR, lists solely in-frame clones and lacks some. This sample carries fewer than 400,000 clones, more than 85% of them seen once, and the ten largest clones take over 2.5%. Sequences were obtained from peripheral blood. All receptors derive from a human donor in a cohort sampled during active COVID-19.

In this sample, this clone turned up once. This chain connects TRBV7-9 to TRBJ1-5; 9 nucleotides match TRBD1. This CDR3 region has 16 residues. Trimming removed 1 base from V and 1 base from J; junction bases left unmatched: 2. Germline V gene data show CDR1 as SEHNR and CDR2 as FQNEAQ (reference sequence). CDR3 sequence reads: CASSLGQGGSNQPQHF. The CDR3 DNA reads TGTGCCAGCAGCTTAGGACAGGGGGGAAGCAATCAGCCCCAGCATTTT.

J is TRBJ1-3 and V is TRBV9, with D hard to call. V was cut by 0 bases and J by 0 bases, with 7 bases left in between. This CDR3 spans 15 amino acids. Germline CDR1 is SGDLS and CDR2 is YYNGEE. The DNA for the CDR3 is TGTGCCAGCAGCGTAGAACGAGGCTCTGGAAACACCATATATTTT. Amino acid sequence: CASSVERGSGNTIYF.

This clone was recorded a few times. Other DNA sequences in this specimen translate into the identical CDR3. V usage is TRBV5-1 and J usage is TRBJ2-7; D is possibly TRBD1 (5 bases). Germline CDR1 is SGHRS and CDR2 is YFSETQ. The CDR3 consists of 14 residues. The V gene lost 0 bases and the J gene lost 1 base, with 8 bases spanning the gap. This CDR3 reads CASSLGTTSYEQYF. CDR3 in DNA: TGCGCCAGCAGCTTGGGGACAACGTCCTACGAGCAGTACTTC.

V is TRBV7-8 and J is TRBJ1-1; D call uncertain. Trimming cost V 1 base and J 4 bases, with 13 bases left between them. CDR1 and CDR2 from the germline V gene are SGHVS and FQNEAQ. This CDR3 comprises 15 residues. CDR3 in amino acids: CASSLVTGRITEAFF. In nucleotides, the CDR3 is TGTGCCAGCAGCTTAGTTACGGGGAGGATCACTGAAGCTTTCTTT.

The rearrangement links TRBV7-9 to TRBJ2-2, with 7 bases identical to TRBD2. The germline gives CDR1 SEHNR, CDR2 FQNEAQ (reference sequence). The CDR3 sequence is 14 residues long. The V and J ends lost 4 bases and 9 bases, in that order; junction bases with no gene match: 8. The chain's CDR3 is CASSSAGGSRELFF. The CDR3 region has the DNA TGTGCCAGCAGCTCCGCCGGCGGGAGTAGGGAGCTGTTTTTT.

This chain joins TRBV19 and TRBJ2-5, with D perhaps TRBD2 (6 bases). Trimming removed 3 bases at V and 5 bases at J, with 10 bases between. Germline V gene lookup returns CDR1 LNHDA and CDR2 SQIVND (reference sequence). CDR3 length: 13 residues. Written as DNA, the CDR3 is TGTGCCAGTAGTATGGGACTGGGCGAGACCCAGTACTTC. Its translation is CASSMGLGETQYF.

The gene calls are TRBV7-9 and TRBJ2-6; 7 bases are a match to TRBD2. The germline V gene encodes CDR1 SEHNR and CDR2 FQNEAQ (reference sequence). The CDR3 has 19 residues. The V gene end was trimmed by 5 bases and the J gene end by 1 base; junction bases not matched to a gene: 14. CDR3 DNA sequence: TGTGCCAGCAGCGTCCTGCGGGGGACCCCCCTTTCTGGGGCCAACGTCCTGACTTTC. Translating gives CASSVLRGTPLSGANVLTF. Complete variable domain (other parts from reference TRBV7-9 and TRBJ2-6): DTGVSQNPRHKITKRGQNVTFRCDPISEHNRLYWYRQTLGQGPEFLTYFQNEAQLEKSRLLSDRFSAERPKGSFSTLEIQRTEQGDSAMYLCASSVLRGTPLSGANVLTFGAGSRLTVL.

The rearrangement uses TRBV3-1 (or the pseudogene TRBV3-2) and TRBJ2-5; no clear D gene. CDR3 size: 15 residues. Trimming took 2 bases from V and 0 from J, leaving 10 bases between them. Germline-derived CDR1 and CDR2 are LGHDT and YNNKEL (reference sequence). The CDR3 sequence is CASSQFTLDQETQYF. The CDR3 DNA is TGTGCCAGCAGCCAATTTACGTTAGACCAAGAGACCCAGTACTTC.

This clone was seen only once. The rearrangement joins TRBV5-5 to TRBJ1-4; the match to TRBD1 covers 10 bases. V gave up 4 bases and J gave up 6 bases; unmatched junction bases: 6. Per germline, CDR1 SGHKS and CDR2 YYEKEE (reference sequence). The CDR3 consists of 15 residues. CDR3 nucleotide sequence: TGTGCCAGCAGCCTACAGACAGGGGGCGATGAAAAACTGTTTTTT. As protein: CASSLQTGGDEKLFF.

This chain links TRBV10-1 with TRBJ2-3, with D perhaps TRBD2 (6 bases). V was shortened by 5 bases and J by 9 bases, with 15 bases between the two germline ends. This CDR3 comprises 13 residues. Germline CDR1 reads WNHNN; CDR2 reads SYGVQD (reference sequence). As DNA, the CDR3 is TGCGCCAGCAGTCCCACCCCGGAGGGGACGCAGTATTTT. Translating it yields CASSPTPEGTQYF.

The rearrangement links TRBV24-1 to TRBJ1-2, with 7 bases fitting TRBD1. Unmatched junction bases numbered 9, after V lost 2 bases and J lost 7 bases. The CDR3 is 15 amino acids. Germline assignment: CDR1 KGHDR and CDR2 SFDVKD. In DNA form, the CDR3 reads TGTGCCACCAGTGATTCTGACAGGGTTAGGGGTGGCTACACCTTC. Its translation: CATSDSDRVRGGYTF.

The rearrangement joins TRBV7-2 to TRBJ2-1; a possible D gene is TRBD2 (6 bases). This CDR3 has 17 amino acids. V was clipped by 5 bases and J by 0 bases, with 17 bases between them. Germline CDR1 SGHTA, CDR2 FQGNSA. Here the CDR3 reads CASSLPARGTSYNEQFF. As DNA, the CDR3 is TGTGCCAGCAGCCTCCCAGCGCGGGGAACCTCCTACAATGAGCAGTTCTTC. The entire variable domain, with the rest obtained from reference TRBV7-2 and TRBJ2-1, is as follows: GAGVSQSPSNKVTEKGKDVELRCDPISGHTALYWYRQSLGQGLEFLIYFQGNSAPDKSGLPSDRFSAERTGGSVSTLTIQRTQQEDSAVYLCASSLPARGTSYNEQFFGPGTRLTVL.

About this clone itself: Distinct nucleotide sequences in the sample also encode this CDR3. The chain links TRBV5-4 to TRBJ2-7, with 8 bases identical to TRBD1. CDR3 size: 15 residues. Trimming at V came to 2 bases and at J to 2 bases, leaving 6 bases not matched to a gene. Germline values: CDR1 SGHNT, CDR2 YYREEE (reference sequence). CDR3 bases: TGTGCCAGCAGCTTTGACAGGGGACAAACCTACGAGCAGTACTTC. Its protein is CASSFDRGQTYEQYF.

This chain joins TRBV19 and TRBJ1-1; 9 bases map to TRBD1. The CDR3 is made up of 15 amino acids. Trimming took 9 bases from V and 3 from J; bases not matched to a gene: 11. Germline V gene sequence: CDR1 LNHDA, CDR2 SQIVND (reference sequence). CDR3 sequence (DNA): TGTGCCAGCGCCCCACGGGACAGGGAATACACTGAAGCTTTCTTT. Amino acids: CASAPRDREYTEAFF.

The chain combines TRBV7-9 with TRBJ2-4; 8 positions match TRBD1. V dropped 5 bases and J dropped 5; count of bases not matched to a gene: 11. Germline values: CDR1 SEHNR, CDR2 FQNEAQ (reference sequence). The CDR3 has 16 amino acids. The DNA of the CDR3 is TGTGCCAGCAGCAGGTGGACAGGGACGGGGGAAAACATTCAGTACTTC. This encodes CASSRWTGTGENIQYF.

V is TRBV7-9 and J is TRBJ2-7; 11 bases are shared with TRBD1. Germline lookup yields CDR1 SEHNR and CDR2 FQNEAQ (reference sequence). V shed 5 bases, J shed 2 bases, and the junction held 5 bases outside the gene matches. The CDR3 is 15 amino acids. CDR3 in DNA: TGTGCCAGCAGCACCCGGGACAGGGGGACCTACGAGCAGTACTTC. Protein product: CASSTRDRGTYEQYF.

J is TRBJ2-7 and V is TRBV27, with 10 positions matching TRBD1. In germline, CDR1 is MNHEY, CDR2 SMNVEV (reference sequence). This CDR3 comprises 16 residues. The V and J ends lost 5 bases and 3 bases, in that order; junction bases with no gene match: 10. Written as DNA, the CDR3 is TGTGCCAGCAGTGCGCATAGGGGACAGGGGCGCTACGAGCAGTACTTC. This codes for CASSAHRGQGRYEQYF.

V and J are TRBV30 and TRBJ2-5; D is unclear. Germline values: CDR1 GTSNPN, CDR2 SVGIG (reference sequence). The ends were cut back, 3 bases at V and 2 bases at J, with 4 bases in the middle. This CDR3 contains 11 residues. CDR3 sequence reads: CAWRQQETQYF. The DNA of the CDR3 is TGTGCCTGGAGACAGCAAGAGACCCAGTACTTC.

Here the CDR3 reads CASSETTDNEQFF. As DNA, the CDR3 is TGTGCCAGTAGTGAGACTACCGACAATGAGCAGTTCTTC. V gene TRBV19 combines with J gene TRBJ2-1, with a tentative D call TRBD2 (5 bases). This CDR3 is built from 13 residues. Germline V gene data show CDR1 as LNHDA and CDR2 as SQIVND (reference sequence). With 5 bases removed from V and 5 bases from J, the gap between germline ends came to 10 bases.

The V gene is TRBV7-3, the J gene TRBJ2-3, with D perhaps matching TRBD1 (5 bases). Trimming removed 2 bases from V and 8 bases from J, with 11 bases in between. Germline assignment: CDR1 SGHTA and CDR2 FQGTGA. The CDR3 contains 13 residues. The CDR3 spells CASSLGAASTQYF. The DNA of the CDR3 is TGTGCCAGCAGCTTAGGGGCGGCGAGTACGCAGTATTTT.

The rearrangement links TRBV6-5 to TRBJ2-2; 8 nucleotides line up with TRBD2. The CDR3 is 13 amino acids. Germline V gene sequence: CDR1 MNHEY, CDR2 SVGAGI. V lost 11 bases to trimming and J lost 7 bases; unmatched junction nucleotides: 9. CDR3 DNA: TGTGCCCCCGGGGGGGGGCTGGGCGGGGAGCTGTTTTTT. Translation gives CAPGGGLGGELFF.

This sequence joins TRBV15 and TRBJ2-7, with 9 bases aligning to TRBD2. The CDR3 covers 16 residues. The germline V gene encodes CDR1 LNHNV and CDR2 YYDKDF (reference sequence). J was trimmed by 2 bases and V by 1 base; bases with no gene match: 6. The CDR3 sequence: CATSRGEGGGAYEQYF. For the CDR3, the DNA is TGTGCCACCAGCAGAGGAGAGGGCGGGGGGGCCTACGAGCAGTACTTC.

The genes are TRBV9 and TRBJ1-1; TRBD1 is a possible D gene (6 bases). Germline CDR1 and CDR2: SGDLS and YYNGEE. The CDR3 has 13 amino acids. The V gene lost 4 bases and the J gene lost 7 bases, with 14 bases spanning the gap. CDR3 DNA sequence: TGTGCCAGCAGCCCCCCCCCGGACAGTGAAGCTTTCTTT. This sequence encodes CASSPPPDSEAFF.

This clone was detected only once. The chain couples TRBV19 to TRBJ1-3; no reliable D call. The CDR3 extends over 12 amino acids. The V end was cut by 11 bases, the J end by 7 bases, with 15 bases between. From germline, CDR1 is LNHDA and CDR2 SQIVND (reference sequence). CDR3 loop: CASGEGWNTIYF. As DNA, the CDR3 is TGTGCCTCGGGTGAGGGTTGGAACACCATATATTTT.

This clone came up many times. CDR3 sequence (DNA): TGTGCCTGGAGTTCGACCAGGGGGACCGGGGAGCTGTTTTTT. Its translation is CAWSSTRGTGELFF. The chain has TRBV30 and TRBJ2-2; 7 bases are shared with TRBD1. Germline V gene data show CDR1 as GTSNPN and CDR2 as SVGIG (reference sequence). There are 14 residues in the CDR3. The V segment lost 2 bases and the J segment 5 bases; nucleotides outside the gene matches: 5.

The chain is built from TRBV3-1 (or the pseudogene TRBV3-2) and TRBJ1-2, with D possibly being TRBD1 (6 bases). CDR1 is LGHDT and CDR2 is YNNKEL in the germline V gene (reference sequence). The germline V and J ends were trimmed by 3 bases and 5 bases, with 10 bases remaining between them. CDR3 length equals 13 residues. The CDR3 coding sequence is TGTGCCAGCAGCCAGAGGACAGAGTATGGCTACACCTTC. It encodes CASSQRTEYGYTF.

CDR3 DNA: TGCGCCAGCAGCCCTTCCGGGACAGGGGTAAGGGGCTACACCTTC. It translates to CASSPSGTGVRGYTF. The chain carries TRBV4-1 and TRBJ1-2; 10 bases map to TRBD1. V shed 4 bases and J 8 bases; nucleotides not matched to a gene: 10. Germline V gives CDR1 MGHRA, CDR2 YSYEKL. The length of the CDR3 is 15 residues.